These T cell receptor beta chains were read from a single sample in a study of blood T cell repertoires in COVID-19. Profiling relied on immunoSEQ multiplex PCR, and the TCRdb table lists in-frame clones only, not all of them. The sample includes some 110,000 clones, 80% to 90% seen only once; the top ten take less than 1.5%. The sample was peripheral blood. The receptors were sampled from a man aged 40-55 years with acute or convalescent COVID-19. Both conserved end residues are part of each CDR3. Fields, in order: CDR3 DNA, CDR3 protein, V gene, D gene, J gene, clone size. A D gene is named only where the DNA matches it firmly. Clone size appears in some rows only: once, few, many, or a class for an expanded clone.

DNA: TGCAGCGTTGAAGGAGGAGGGCAGGAGAGCTCCTACAATGAGCAGTTCTTC
CDR3: CSVEGGGQESSYNEQFF
V: TRBV29-1
D: -
J: TRBJ2-1
size: -

DNA: TGTGCCAGCAGCTTGGGGCAGGGTGTTAGATCTGGAAACACCATATATTTT
CDR3: CASSLGQGVRSGNTIYF
V: TRBV5-5
D: -
J: TRBJ1-3
size: -

DNA: TGTGCCAGCAGTCAGGGCCTCCCCACCTACGAGCAGTACTTC
CDR3: CASSQGLPTYEQYF
V: TRBV6-2/TRBV6-3
D: -
J: TRBJ2-7
size: -

DNA: TGTGCCAGCAGCCACAGTGAGAAGCGCGGGGGGCACTACAATGAGCAGTTCTTC
CDR3: CASSHSEKRGGHYNEQFF
V: TRBV14
D: TRBD2
J: TRBJ2-1
size: -

DNA: TGCGCCAGCAGCGAGGGCGGGTTCTACAATGAGCAGTTCTTC
CDR3: CASSEGGFYNEQFF
V: TRBV5-1
D: -
J: TRBJ2-1
size: -

DNA: TGTGCCAGCACAGTCCCAGGGTTCGACAATGAGCAGTTCTTC
CDR3: CASTVPGFDNEQFF
V: TRBV2
D: -
J: TRBJ2-1
size: -

DNA: TGTGCCAGCAGCACCGTCTATAACAGGGGGAAGAGCTCCTACGAGCAGTACTTC
CDR3: CASSTVYNRGKSSYEQYF
V: TRBV21-1
D: -
J: TRBJ2-7
size: -

DNA: TGTGCCAGCTCCAGGTCAGGGGGCGGGGAGCCCCAGCATTTT
CDR3: CASSRSGGGEPQHF
V: TRBV18
D: TRBD1
J: TRBJ1-5
size: few

DNA: TGCGCCAGCAGCTTGTATGGGGGAGGGGATGGCTACACCTTC
CDR3: CASSLYGGGDGYTF
V: TRBV5-1
D: -
J: TRBJ1-2
size: -

DNA: TGCGCCAGCAGCCACGGAGCCAAGGGGGCTGGGAATTCACCCCTCCACTTT
CDR3: CASSHGAKGAGNSPLHF
V: TRBV4-3
D: TRBD1
J: TRBJ1-6
size: -

DNA: TGTGCCAGCAGTGAACACGGGAGCTCCTACGAGCAGTACTTC
CDR3: CASSEHGSSYEQYF
V: TRBV2
D: -
J: TRBJ2-7
size: once

DNA: TGTGCCAGCAGCTCCTTCGTTAGCGGGAGGACCTACGAGCAGTACTTC
CDR3: CASSSFVSGRTYEQYF
V: TRBV5-6
D: TRBD2
J: TRBJ2-7
size: -

DNA: TGTGCCAGCTCACCGGCAGCGGGAGGGCCCTATGAGCAGTTCTTC
CDR3: CASSPAAGGPYEQFF
V: TRBV18
D: TRBD2
J: TRBJ2-1
size: -

DNA: TGTGCCAGCAGCTTAGTCAGGCAGAGCACAGATACGCAGTATTTT
CDR3: CASSLVRQSTDTQYF
V: TRBV7-9
D: -
J: TRBJ2-3
size: -

DNA: TGCGCCAGCACCTCCTCCGTAGCAAGGGGCTACGAGCAGTACTTC
CDR3: CASTSSVARGYEQYF
V: TRBV5-1
D: -
J: TRBJ2-7
size: -

DNA: TGTGCCAGCAGCTTAAATGGACTAGCCAAAAACATTCAGTACTTC
CDR3: CASSLNGLAKNIQYF
V: TRBV7-3
D: -
J: TRBJ2-4
size: -

DNA: TGTGCCAGCAGGGAGACAGGGGCCGGTTCACCCCTCCACTTT
CDR3: CASRETGAGSPLHF
V: TRBV25-1
D: TRBD1
J: TRBJ1-6
size: -

DNA: TGTGCCAGCAGCGTAGGGGAAGCGGGAGTGGGGGAGCAGTACTTC
CDR3: CASSVGEAGVGEQYF
V: TRBV9
D: TRBD2
J: TRBJ2-7
size: -

DNA: TGTGCCACCAGCCCGGGACTGGATTACACCGGGGAGCTGTTTTTT
CDR3: CATSPGLDYTGELFF
V: TRBV15
D: -
J: TRBJ2-2
size: once

DNA: TGTGCCAGCTGGGGACAGGGTTTAGCCTACGAGCAGTACTTC
CDR3: CASWGQGLAYEQYF
V: TRBV2
D: TRBD1
J: TRBJ2-7
size: -

DNA: TGTGCCAGCAGCCCGCCGAGGGGGCGGGCAGATACGCAGTATTTT
CDR3: CASSPPRGRADTQYF
V: TRBV11-2
D: TRBD1
J: TRBJ2-3
size: -

DNA: TGTGCCAGCAGATCCGGGAGTAACCCCCACGAGCAGTACTTC
CDR3: CASRSGSNPHEQYF
V: TRBV28
D: -
J: TRBJ2-7
size: few

DNA: TGTGCCAGCAGTCGAACGGGGGGGGCGTATTCACCCCTCCACTTT
CDR3: CASSRTGGAYSPLHF
V: TRBV6-5
D: -
J: TRBJ1-6
size: few

DNA: TGTGCCAGCAGCCTTTACAGGGACAATCAGCCCCAGCATTTT
CDR3: CASSLYRDNQPQHF
V: TRBV28
D: -
J: TRBJ1-5
size: -

DNA: TGTGCCAGCAGCTTAGAGCGCACCAACACCGGGGAGCTGTTTTTT
CDR3: CASSLERTNTGELFF
V: TRBV11-2
D: -
J: TRBJ2-2
size: -

DNA: TGTGCCAGCAGTTACGGACAGGAAGGTGAAAAACTGTTTTTT
CDR3: CASSYGQEGEKLFF
V: TRBV6-6
D: TRBD1
J: TRBJ1-4
size: -

DNA: TGTGCCAGCAGCAAAGGGACTACAAACACAGATACGCAGTATTTT
CDR3: CASSKGTTNTDTQYF
V: TRBV6-6
D: TRBD2
J: TRBJ2-3
size: -

DNA: TGTGCCAGCAGCTCCGGGAACTCAGGTGCCCAAACCCCACAAGAGACCCAGTACTTC
CDR3: CASSSGNSGAQTPQETQYF
V: TRBV5-8
D: -
J: TRBJ2-5
size: -

DNA: TGTGCCAGCAGCCATGGACTAGCGAGCTCCTACAATGAGCAGTTCTTC
CDR3: CASSHGLASSYNEQFF
V: TRBV3-1/TRBV3-2
D: TRBD2
J: TRBJ2-1
size: -

DNA: TGTGCCAGCAGCTTGGCGGCAGGGGCTAACTATGGCTACACCTTC
CDR3: CASSLAAGANYGYTF
V: TRBV5-6
D: -
J: TRBJ1-2
size: -

DNA: TGCGCCAGCAGCTTGGGGTATTCGGTGGACACTGAAGCTTTCTTT
CDR3: CASSLGYSVDTEAFF
V: TRBV5-1
D: -
J: TRBJ1-1
size: few

DNA: TGTGCCAGCTCCACAAGTGGGGCAGGGAATTCACCCCTCCACTTT
CDR3: CASSTSGAGNSPLHF
V: TRBV18
D: -
J: TRBJ1-6
size: -

DNA: TGCGCCAGCAGCTTTAGGGACAGCAGCACAGATACGCAGTATTTT
CDR3: CASSFRDSSTDTQYF
V: TRBV5-1
D: TRBD1
J: TRBJ2-3
size: -

DNA: TGTGCCAGCAGCCCACGACAGGGAAGTTATGAAAAACTGTTTTTT
CDR3: CASSPRQGSYEKLFF
V: TRBV3-1/TRBV3-2
D: TRBD1
J: TRBJ1-4
size: -

DNA: TGTGCCAGCAGCTTACCAGGGGCCAACGTCCTGACTTTC
CDR3: CASSLPGANVLTF
V: TRBV7-2
D: -
J: TRBJ2-6
size: -

DNA: TGTGCCACCAGCAGAGACAGGGCGACCTACAATGAGCAGTTCTTC
CDR3: CATSRDRATYNEQFF
V: TRBV15
D: -
J: TRBJ2-1
size: -

DNA: TGTGCCAGCTCACGGCGGACAGGCGAGAATGAAAAACTGTTTTTT
CDR3: CASSRRTGENEKLFF
V: TRBV18
D: TRBD1
J: TRBJ1-4
size: -

DNA: TGTGCCAGCAGTTTCCAGGGACAGGGGGCATGGAATTCACCCCTCCACTTT
CDR3: CASSFQGQGAWNSPLHF
V: TRBV28
D: TRBD1
J: TRBJ1-6
size: -

DNA: TGTGCCAGCAGCTTAGGGGGGGTTAACTATGGCTACACCTTC
CDR3: CASSLGGVNYGYTF
V: TRBV7-2
D: -
J: TRBJ1-2
size: -

DNA: TGTGCCAGCGGTGAACCCGGGACTAGAATCGAGACCCAGTACTTC
CDR3: CASGEPGTRIETQYF
V: TRBV5-4
D: TRBD2
J: TRBJ2-5
size: many

DNA: TGCGCCAGCAGCCAAGATACCGGGACTACGGTCCACGAGCAGTACTTC
CDR3: CASSQDTGTTVHEQYF
V: TRBV4-1
D: TRBD2
J: TRBJ2-7
size: -

DNA: TGTGCCAGCAGCTTGCCTACTACCGGGGAGCTGTTTTTT
CDR3: CASSLPTTGELFF
V: TRBV5-6
D: -
J: TRBJ2-2
size: -

DNA: TGCGCCAGCAGCCAGGCGGGACAGTCTGGAAACACCATATATTTT
CDR3: CASSQAGQSGNTIYF
V: TRBV4-1
D: TRBD1
J: TRBJ1-3
size: -

DNA: TGTGCCAGCAGCCGAGGTTTCGGGGTGGTGAATTCACCCCTCCACTTT
CDR3: CASSRGFGVVNSPLHF
V: TRBV5-8
D: -
J: TRBJ1-6
size: -

DNA: TGTGCCATCAGTGGGGGGGGCCACGAGCAGTACTTC
CDR3: CAISGGGHEQYF
V: TRBV10-3
D: -
J: TRBJ2-7
size: -